Following are 8 T cell receptor beta chains from one sample sequenced in a study of T-cell reconstitution after alpha-beta-depleted transplantation in children. The TCRbeta library incorporated unique molecular identifiers. Each CDR3 protein gets one entry after TCRdb re-called the PCR reads with MiXCR. Among a few hundred thousand distinct CDR3 sequences listed, about 7% were seen once. The source material was PBMCs, sampled before TCRalphabeta/CD19-depleted stem cell transplant. The receptors shown here come from a boy aged 2-15 years with acute lymphoblastic leukemia, due to receive a stem cell transplant.

V gene TRBV4-3 combines with J gene TRBJ2-2; TRBD2 is a possible D gene (6 bases). Germline V gene sequence: CDR1 LGHNA, CDR2 YSLEER. This CDR3 comprises 15 residues. The germline V and J ends were trimmed by 3 bases and 0 bases, with 8 bases remaining between them. The CDR3 DNA is TGCGCCAGCAGCCAGTCTAGCGCGAACACCGGGGAGCTGTTTTTT. Translation: CASSQSSANTGELFF.

A few counts support this clonotype. The chain is built from TRBV13 and TRBJ2-3; D not resolved. Germline V gives CDR1 PRHDT, CDR2 FYEKMQ (reference sequence). With 4 bases removed from V and 5 bases from J, the gap between germline ends came to 13 bases. CDR3 length equals 14 residues. Here the CDR3 reads CASSSSSTKDTQYF. CDR3 in DNA: TGTGCCAGCAGCTCCAGTAGTACCAAAGATACGCAGTATTTT.

This clonotype appeared many times. V usage is TRBV27 and J usage is TRBJ2-2; the match to TRBD2 covers 8 bases. Germline V CDR1 and CDR2: MNHEY, SMNVEV (reference sequence). With 5 bases clipped from V and 4 bases from J, the junction kept 6 bases outside the gene matches. The CDR3 is made up of 15 amino acids. The CDR3 nucleotides are TGTGCCAGCAGTGAAAGCGGGAGATTCACCGGGGAGCTGTTTTTT. Translating it yields CASSESGRFTGELFF.

This clonotype was seen at least ten times. The gene calls are TRBV5-8 and TRBJ2-1; no reliable D call. CDR1 and CDR2 from the germline V gene are SGHTS and YDEGEE. The CDR3 runs to 12 residues. The ends were cut back, 1 base at V and 10 bases at J, with 9 bases in the middle. The CDR3 reads CASSLRLGEQFF. The CDR3 DNA sequence: TGTGCCAGCAGCTTGCGTCTGGGGGAGCAGTTCTTC.

This clonotype occurred many times. The chain combines TRBV20-1 with TRBJ2-3; TRBD2 matches at 7 bases. CDR1 DFQATT and CDR2 SNEGSKA come from the germline V gene (reference sequence). V was pared by 1 base and J by 0 bases, with 1 base of the junction left unmatched. The CDR3 has 14 amino acids. For the CDR3, the DNA is TGCAGTGCTAGAGGACTAGCTAGCACAGATACGCAGTATTTT. Its translation is CSARGLASTDTQYF.

Many counts were recorded for this clonotype. This rearrangement joins TRBV28 to TRBJ2-7, with 8 positions matching TRBD2. The V and J ends lost 2 bases and 5 bases, in that order; junction bases with no gene match: 11. The CDR3 is made up of 16 amino acids. Germline values: CDR1 MDHEN, CDR2 SYDVKM. In DNA, the CDR3 is TGTGCCAGCAGTTTACTTTTGCAGCGGGGGTACCACGAGCAGTACTTC. This gives the protein CASSLLLQRGYHEQYF.

This clonotype was observed many times. This chain joins TRBV7-3 and TRBJ2-2; no clear D. V was trimmed by 1 base and J by 4 bases, leaving 7 bases between them. The CDR3 is made up of 14 amino acids. From germline, CDR1 is SGHTA and CDR2 FQGTGA. CDR3 sequence reads: CASSLSSSTGELFF. DNA of the CDR3: TGTGCCAGCAGCTTAAGTAGTTCCACCGGGGAGCTGTTTTTT.

This clonotype was detected many times. The chain uses TRBV29-1 and TRBJ1-1; D may be TRBD1 (5 bases). The CDR3 is 13 residues long. The V and J ends lost 0 bases and 1 base respectively, with 6 bases between them. Germline values: CDR1 SQVTM, CDR2 ANQGSEA. Here the CDR3 reads CSVEEQGNTEAFF. The CDR3 nucleotides read TGCAGCGTTGAAGAGCAGGGGAACACTGAAGCTTTCTTT.